This T cell receptor (beta chain) comes out of a study of cytomegalovirus exposure and HLA in healthy donors. Study-level information: Researchers found that roughly 80% of over 350 genotyped donors fell within the Caucasian-associated ancestry cluster.

PCR used 60 Vbeta primers and 13 Jbeta primers. The table came from immunoSEQ multiplex PCR; TCRdb's copy has only in-frame clones and leaves some out. Among approximately 180,000 clones listed, around 74% were seen once. Regarding the study as a whole: In a later analysis, TCR beta V- and J-gene trimming showed a link to a missense DCLRE1C variant. Later work showed greater clonal expansion in HLA-associated TCR beta chains than in equally common others. Researchers catalogued some 160 TCR beta chains as cytomegalovirus-associated.

With respect to this clone: The antigen remains unidentified.

This CDR3 has 15 residues. In germline, CDR1 is GTSNPN, CDR2 SVGIG (reference sequence). Trimming pared 3 bases from V and 0 bases from J, leaving 9 bases between. The sample was PBMCs. The chain links TRBV30 to TRBJ1-6; D might be TRBD1 (5 bases). This receptor was identified in a male donor in good health and CMV-seronegative. CDR3 region: CAWRGGSSYNSPLHF. For the CDR3, the DNA is TGTGCCTGGAGGGGGGGGAGCTCCTATAATTCACCCCTCCACTTT.